This T cell receptor beta chain was identified during a study of tumor-infiltrating lymphocytes in primary liver carcinoma (TCRdb year 2017). A note on the overall study: The five patients, three men and two women aged 30 to 69 years, had hepatocellular carcinoma (four) or combined HCC and intrahepatic cholangiocarcinoma (one). The five patients had tumors staged T1-T3 N0M0, with maximum diameters ranging from about 4 to 11 cm. Each sample produced about 3.65 to 7.5 million productive TCRbeta reads, and read depth showed no significant difference between tissue types. For each liver tumor, the study sampled five regions along with adjacent normal tissue and blood, and applied TCRbeta repertoire sequencing, expression microarrays and whole-exome sequencing. TCRbeta repertoire sequencing covered about 35 specimens from 5 patients: some 25 tumor regions, 5 adjacent noncancerous liver tissues and 5 peripheral blood samples. Reproducibility between technical replicate repertoires was high, with correlation coefficients above 0.95 and mean shared-clone rates roughly 0.86. The paper's findings and limits, for the study overall: Comparison of CD4+ and CD8+ T cell repertoires was precluded by the use of bulk unsorted samples. The top 250 clones made up a significantly larger repertoire fraction in tumors than in blood (p = 0.039). Pairs of tumor regions showed greater repertoire overlap (mean roughly 35%) than tumor-adjacent pairs (approximately 17%) or tumor-blood pairs (about 15%), which is consistent with antigen-driven expansion. With just a few patients in the study, the authors point out that the findings should be validated in a larger study. Only the TCR beta chain was sequenced, which likely underestimates true repertoire diversity because unpaired alpha chains were not captured.

In the case of this clonotype: No antigen is known for it. Within one base of it there is no much larger clone, and no base qualities were kept.

Total RNA and DNA were co-extracted without cell sorting from 20-30 mg of bulk tissue using the AllPrep DNA/RNA mini kit. Roughly five patients with histopathologically diagnosed primary liver carcinoma underwent surgical resection in China between late 2015 and early 2016. Chronic HBV infection was present in the patients, and the patients were treatment-naive at sampling. Fresh tumor and adjacent tissue pieces were bisected; one half was stored in RNAlater at -80°C, the other sent for histology. A constant-region primer and ProtoScript II reverse transcriptase were used to reverse-transcribe TCRbeta-specific cDNA from approximately 500 ng total RNA. TCRbeta libraries were built with three nested multiplex PCR rounds, a slightly modified ARM-PCR procedure. Each of the first two PCR rounds ran for about 10 cycles using multiplex TRBV1-TRBV30 forward primers together with a Cbeta reverse primer. Sample barcodes and Illumina adapters were added in a final 25-cycle PCR using Deep VentR polymerase. Before sequencing, amplicons of 200-500 bp were purified from gel using a QIAquick gel extraction kit. An Illumina HiSeq 2500 was used to sequence the TCRbeta amplicons with 250-bp paired-end reads. In the paper's pipeline: Quality trimming of reads was performed with Trimmomatic v0.33, and paired reads were merged with FLASH v1.2.11 so that full CDR3 sequences could be recovered. MiGEC v1.2.1b assigned V, D and J germline segments to the rearranged TCRbeta sequences. VDJtools v1.0.0 computed clonotype statistics and Shannon-Wiener diversity indices. Except for diversity analysis, only each sample's 250 most abundant clonotypes were used in subsequent analyses to reduce sampling bias. TCRdb reworked the public reads: Q25 trimming with fastp, MiXCR clone assembly, productive beta chains retained. Duplicate CDR3 protein sequences are folded into a single record with the most common DNA and genes. TCRdb's processing, not the study's, gives the V and J calls here. The sample yields some 40,000 distinct CDR3 sequences; 75% were counted once. Under 45% of the sample belongs to the ten largest clones.

The V end gives up 9 bases and the J end 4 bases, leaving 14 bases in the junction not matched to a gene. CDR1 SGHAT and CDR2 FQNNGV were looked up in the germline V gene. From the cysteine through the phenylalanine, the CDR3 covers 16 amino acids. This entry keeps only the CDR3 DNA: 48 bases, framed from base 1. This receptor chain uses TRBV11-2 and TRBJ1-4; TRBD1 lines up with 7 middle nucleotides. Sequenced input: tumor-adjacent normal liver tissue. The receptor's source is a man in his forties with primary liver carcinoma and hepatitis B virus infection. The DNA is TGTGCCAGTAGCGCCACGACAGGGTTTGTTAATGAAAAACTGTTTTTT. This sequence encodes CASSATTGFVNEKLFF.